This T cell receptor beta chain was recovered during a study of T cell repertoires in cytomegalovirus infection. Study summary: Recently described HLA-C-restricted plus well-studied HLA-B-restricted CMV epitopes were used. Both CMV infection and a matching HLA type were indicated by public TCR beta signatures. Study findings and constraints: HLA-C-restricted CMV clonotypes gave the most frequent clonotype in two of eight donors. Summed public TCR beta family frequency identified CMV carriers bearing the relevant HLA.

The germline gives CDR1 MGHRA, CDR2 YSYEKL. The ends lost 2 bases at V and 0 bases at J; junction bases unmatched: 7. CDR3 length: 17 amino acids. In TCRdb, the reads were re-called with MiXCR into one record per CDR3 protein. The sample yields some 200,000 distinct CDR3 sequences, around two fifths seen once. This clonotype has more than one count but fewer than ten. The antigen remains undetermined. Sequenced here: CD8+ T cells from cultured PBMCs, sampled from culture after CMV antigen stimulation. The receptor's source is a human donor in good health (CMV status not recorded). Some clones in this sample may be carry-over from other donors' samples. V gene TRBV4-1 combines with J gene TRBJ1-5; 7 positions match TRBD1. The CDR3 reads CASSQSKGAYSNQPQHF. The CDR3 nucleotides are TGCGCCAGCAGCCAATCAAAGGGGGCTTATAGCAATCAGCCCCAGCATTTT.